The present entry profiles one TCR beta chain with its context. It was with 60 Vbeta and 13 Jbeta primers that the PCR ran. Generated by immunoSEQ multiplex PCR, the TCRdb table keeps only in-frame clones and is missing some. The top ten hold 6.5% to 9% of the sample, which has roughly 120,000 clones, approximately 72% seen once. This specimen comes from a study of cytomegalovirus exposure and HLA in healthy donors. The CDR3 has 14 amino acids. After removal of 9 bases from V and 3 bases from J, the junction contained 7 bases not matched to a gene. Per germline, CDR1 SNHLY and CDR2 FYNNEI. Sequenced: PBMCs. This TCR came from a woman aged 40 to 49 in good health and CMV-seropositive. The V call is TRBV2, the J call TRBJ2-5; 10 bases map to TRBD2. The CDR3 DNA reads TGTGCCAGGGGTCGGCTAGCGGGGGAAGAGACCCAGTACTTC. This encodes CARGRLAGEETQYF.